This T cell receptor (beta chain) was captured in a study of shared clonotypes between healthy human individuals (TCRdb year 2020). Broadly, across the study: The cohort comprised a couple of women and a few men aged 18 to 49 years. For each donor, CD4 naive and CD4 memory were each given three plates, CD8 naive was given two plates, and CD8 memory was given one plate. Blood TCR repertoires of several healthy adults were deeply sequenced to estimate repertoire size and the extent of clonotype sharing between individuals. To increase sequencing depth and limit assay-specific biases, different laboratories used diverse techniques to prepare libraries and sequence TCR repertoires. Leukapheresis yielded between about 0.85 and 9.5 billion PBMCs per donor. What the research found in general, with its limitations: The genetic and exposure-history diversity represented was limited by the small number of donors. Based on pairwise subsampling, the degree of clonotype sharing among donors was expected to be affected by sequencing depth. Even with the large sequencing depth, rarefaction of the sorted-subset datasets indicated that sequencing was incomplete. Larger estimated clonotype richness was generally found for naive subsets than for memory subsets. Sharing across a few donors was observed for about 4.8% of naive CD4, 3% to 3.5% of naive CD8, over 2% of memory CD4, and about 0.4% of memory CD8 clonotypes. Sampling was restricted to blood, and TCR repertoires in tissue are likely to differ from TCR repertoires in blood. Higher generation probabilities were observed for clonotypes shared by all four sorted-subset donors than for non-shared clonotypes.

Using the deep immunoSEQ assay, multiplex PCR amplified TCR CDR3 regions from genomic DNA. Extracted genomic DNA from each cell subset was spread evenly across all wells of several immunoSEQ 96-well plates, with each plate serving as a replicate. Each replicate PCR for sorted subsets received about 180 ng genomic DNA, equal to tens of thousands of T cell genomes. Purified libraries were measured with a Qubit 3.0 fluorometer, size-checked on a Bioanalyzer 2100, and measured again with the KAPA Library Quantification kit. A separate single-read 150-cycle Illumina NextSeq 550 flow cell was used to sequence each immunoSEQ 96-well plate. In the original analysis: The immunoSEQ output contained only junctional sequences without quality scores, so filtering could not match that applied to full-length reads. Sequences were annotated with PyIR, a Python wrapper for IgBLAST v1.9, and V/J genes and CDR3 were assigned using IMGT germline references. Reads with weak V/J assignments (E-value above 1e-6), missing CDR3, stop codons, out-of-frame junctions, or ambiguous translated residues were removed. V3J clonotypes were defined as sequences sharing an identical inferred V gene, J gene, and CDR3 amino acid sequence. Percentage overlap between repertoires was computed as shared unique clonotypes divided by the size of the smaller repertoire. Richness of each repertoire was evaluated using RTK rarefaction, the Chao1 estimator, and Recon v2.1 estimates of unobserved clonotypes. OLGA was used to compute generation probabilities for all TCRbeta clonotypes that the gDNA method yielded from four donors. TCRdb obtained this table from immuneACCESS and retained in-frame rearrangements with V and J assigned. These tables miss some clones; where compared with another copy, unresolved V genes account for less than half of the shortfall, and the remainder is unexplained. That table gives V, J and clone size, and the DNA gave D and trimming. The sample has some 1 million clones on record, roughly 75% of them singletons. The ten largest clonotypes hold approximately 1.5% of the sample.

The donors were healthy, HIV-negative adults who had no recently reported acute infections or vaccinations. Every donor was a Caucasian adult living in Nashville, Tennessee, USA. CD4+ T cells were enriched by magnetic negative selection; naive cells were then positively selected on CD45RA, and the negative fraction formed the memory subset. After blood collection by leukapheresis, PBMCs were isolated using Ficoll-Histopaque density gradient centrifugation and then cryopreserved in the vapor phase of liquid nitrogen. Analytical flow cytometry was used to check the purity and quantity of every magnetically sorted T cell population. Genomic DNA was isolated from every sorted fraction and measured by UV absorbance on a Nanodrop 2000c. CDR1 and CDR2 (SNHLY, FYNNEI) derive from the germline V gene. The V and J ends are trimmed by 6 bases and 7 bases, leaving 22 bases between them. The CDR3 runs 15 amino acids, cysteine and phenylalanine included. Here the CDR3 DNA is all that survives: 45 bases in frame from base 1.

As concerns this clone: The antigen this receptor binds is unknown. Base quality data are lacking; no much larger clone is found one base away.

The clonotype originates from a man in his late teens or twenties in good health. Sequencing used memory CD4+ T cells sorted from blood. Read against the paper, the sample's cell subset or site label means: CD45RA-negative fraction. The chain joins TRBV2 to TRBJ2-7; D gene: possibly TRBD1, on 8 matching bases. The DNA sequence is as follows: TGTGCCAGCAGAGATCTACAGGGGGGGTCGAGGGAGCAGTACTTC. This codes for CASRDLQGGSREQYF.